This TCR beta chain was sequenced during a study of blood T cell repertoires in COVID-19. Donors in Cohort 3 counted as recovered after two negative PCRs, clearance, or symptom resolution. TCRdb keeps only in-frame clones here, not all; method: immunoSEQ multiplex PCR. The sample carries 140,000 to 150,000 clones, roughly 89% recorded once. This CDR3 is built from 14 residues. The ends lost 6 bases at V and 5 bases at J; junction bases unmatched: 6. Germline lookup yields CDR1 MNHEY and CDR2 SMNVEV (reference sequence). This chain links TRBV27 with TRBJ2-2; 7 nucleotides agree with TRBD1. The material sequenced was PBMCs or T cells enriched from blood (not recorded which). This TCR derives from a man aged 50 to 60 who had recovered from COVID-19. In nucleotides, the CDR3 is TGTGCCAGCAGCCCACAGGGGTGGACCGGGGAGCTGTTTTTT. It specifies CASSPQGWTGELFF.